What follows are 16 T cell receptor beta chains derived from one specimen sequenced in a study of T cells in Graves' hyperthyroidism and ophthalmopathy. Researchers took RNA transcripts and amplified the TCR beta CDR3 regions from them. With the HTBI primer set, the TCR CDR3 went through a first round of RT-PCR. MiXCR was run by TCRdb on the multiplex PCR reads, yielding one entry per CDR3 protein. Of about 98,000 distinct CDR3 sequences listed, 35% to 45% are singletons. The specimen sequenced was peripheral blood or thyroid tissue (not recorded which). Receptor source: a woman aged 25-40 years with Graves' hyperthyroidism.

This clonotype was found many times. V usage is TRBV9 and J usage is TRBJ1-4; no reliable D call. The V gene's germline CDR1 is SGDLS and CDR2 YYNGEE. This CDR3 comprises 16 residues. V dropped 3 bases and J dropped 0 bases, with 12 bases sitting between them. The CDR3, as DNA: TGTGCCAGCAGCGGGGAGTTAACTGCAACTAATGAAAAACTGTTTTTT. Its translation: CASSGELTATNEKLFF.

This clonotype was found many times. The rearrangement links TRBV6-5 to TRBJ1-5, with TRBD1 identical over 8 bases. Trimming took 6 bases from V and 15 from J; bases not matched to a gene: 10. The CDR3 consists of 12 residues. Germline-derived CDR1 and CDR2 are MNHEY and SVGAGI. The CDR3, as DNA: TGTGCCAGCAGCTACGGACAGGGCCCTACGCATTTT. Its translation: CASSYGQGPTHF.

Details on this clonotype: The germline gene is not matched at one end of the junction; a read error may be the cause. The CDR3 sequence: CASSQAHGRLGELFF. In nucleotides, the CDR3 is TGCGCCAGCAGCCAGGCCCACGGACGGCTCGGGGAACTGTTTTTT. The rearrangement joins TRBV5-1 to TRBJ2-2, with D perhaps TRBD2 (5 bases). The CDR3 is 15 residues long. The V gene's germline CDR1 is SGHRS and CDR2 YFSETQ.

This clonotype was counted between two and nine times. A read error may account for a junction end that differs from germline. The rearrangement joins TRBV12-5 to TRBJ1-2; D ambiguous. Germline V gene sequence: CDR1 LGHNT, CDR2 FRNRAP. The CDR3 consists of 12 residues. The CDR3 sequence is CASGGNWGGCTF. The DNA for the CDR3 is TGTGCTAGTGGTGGGAACTGGGGAGGCTGCACCTTC.

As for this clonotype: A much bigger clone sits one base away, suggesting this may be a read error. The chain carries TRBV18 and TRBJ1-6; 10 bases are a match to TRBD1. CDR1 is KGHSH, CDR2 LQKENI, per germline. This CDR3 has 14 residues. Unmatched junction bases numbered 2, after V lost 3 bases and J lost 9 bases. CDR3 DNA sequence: TGTGCCAGCTCACCTCGGGACAGGGGTTCACCCCTCCACTTT. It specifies CASSPRDRGSPLHF.

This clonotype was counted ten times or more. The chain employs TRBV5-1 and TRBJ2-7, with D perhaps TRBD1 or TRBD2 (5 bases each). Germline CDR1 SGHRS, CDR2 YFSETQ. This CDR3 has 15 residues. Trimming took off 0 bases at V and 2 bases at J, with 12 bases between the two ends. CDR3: CASSLEGTVTYEQYF. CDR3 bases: TGCGCCAGCAGCTTGGAGGGGACGGTAACCTACGAGCAGTACTTC.

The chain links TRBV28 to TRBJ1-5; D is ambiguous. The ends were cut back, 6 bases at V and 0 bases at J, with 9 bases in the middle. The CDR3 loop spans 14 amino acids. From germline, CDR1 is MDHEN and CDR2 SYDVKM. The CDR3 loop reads CASSRVYSNQPQHF. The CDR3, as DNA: TGTGCCAGCAGCCGCGTCTATAGCAATCAGCCCCAGCATTTT.

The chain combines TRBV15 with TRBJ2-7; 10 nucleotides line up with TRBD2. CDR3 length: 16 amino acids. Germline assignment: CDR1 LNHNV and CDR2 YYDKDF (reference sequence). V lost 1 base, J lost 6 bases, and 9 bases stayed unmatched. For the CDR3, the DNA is TGTGCCACCAGCAGAGGGCTAGCGGGAGCCTCCCGCGAGCAGTACTTC. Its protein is CATSRGLAGASREQYF.

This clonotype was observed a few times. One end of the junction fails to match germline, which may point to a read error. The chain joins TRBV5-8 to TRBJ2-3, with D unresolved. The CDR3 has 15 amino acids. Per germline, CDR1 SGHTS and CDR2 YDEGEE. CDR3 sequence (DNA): TGCGCCAGCAGCTGGAACTTCGTGGGGACAGATACGCAGTATTTT. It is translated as CASSWNFVGTDTQYF.

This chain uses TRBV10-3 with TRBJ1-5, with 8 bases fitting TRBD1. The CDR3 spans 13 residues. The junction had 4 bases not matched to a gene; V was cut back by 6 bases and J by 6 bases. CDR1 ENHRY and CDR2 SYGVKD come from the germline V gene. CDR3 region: CAIRGQVSQPQHF. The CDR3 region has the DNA TGTGCCATCAGGGGACAGGTCAGTCAGCCCCAGCATTTT.

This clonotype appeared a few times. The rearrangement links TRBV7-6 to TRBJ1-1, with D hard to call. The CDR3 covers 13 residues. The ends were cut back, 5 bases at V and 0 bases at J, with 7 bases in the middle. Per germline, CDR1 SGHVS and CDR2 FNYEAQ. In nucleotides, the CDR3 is TGTGCCAGCAGCCCATCAATGAACACTGAAGCTTTCTTT. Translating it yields CASSPSMNTEAFF.

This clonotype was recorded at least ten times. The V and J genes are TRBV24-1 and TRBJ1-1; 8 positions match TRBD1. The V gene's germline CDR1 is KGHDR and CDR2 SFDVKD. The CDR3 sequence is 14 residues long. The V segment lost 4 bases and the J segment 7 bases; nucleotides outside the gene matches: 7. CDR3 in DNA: TGTGCCACCAGTGACGGCAGGGGGCTGAATGAAGCTTTCTTT. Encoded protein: CATSDGRGLNEAFF.

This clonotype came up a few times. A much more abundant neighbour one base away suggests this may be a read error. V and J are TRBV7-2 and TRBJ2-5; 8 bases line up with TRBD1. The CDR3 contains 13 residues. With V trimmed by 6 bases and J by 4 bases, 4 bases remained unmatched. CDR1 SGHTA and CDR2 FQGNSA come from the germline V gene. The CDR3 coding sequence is TGTGCCAGCAGAAGCAGGGGGCGAGAGACCCAGTACTTC. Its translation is CASRSRGRETQYF.

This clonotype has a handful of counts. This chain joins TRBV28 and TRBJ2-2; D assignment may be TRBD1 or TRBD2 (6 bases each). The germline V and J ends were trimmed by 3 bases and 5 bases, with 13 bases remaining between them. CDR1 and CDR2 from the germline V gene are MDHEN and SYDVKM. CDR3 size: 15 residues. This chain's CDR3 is CASSFLRGGTGELFF. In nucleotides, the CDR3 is TGTGCCAGCAGTTTTCTCCGAGGGGGGACCGGGGAGCTGTTTTTT.

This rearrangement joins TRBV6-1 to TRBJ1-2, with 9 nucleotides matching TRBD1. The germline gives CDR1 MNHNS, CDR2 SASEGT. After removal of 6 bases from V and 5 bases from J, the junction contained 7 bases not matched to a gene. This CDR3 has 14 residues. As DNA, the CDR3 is TGTGCCAGCAGGGGGGACAGGGCGTTTTATGGCTACACCTTC. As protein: CASRGDRAFYGYTF.

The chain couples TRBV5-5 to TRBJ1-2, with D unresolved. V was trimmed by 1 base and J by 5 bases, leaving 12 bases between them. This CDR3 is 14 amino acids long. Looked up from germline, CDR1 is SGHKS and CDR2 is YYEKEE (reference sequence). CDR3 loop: CASSLLDTQYGYTF. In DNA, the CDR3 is TGTGCCAGCAGCTTGTTAGATACGCAGTATGGCTACACCTTC.